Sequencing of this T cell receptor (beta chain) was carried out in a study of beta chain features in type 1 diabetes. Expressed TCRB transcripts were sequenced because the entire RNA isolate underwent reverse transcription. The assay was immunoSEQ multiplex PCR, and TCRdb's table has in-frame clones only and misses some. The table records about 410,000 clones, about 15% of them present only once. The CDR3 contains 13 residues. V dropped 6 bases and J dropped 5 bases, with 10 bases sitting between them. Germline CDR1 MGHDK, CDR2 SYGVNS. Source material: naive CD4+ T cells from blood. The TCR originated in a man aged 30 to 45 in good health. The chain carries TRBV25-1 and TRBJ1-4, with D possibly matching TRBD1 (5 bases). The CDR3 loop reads CASSLKGNEKLFF. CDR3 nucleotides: TGTGCCAGCAGCCTGAAGGGGAATGAAAAACTGTTTTTT.